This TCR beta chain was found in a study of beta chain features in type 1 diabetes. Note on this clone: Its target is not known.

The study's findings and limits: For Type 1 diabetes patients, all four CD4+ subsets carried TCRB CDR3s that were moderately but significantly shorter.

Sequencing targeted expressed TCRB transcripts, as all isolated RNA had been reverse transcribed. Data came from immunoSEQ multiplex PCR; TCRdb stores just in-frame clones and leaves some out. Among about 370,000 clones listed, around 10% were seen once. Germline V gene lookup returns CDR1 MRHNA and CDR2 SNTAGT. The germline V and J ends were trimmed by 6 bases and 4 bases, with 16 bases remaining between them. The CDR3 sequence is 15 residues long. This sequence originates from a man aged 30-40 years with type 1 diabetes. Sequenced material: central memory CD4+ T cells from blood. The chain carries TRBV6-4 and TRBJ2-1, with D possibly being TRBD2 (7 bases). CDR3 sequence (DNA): TGTGCCAGCAGCCCTGAGGGGGGGATTTACAATGAGCAGTTCTTC. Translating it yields CASSPEGGIYNEQFF.